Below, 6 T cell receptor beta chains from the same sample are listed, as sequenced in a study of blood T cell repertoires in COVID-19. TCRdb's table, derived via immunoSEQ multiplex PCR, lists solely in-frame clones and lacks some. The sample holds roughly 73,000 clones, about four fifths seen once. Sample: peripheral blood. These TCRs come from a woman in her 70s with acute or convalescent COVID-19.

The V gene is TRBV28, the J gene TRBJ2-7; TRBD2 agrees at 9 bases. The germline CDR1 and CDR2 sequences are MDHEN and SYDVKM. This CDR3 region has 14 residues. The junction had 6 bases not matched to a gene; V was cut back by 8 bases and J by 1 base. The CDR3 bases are TGTGCCAGCCCCCCCGCGGGGGGGTCCTACGAGCAGTACTTC. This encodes CASPPAGGSYEQYF.

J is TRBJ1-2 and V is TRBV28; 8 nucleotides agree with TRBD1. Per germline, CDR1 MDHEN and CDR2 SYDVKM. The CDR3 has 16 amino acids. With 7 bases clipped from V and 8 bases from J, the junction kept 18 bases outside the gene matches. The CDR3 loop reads CASTSRGDRGNRGYTF. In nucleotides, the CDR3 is TGTGCCAGCACCTCCCGGGGAGACAGGGGTAACCGAGGCTACACCTTC.

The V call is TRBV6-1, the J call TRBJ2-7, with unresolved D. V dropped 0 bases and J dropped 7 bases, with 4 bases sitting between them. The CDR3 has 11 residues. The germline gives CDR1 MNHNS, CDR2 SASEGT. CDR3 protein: CASSEAREQYF. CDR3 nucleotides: TGTGCCAGCAGTGAAGCGCGAGAGCAGTACTTC.

CDR3 sequence: CASTKGGRGDGYTF. DNA of the CDR3: TGTGCCAGCACCAAAGGGGGCAGGGGGGACGGCTACACCTTC. The chain combines TRBV7-9 with TRBJ1-2; 7 bases line up with TRBD1. Unmatched junction bases numbered 13, after V lost 7 bases and J lost 8 bases. This CDR3 is 14 amino acids long. Germline CDR1 SEHNR, CDR2 FQNEAQ (reference sequence).

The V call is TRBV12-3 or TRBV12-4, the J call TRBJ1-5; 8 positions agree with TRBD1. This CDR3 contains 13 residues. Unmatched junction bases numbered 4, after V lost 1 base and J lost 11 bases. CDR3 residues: CASSLGNRGAQHF. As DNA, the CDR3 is TGTGCCAGCAGTTTAGGCAACAGGGGGGCCCAGCATTTT.

The CDR3 region is CASSLGGQLAKNIQYF. In DNA form, the CDR3 reads TGTGCCAGCAGTTTAGGGGGACAACTAGCCAAAAACATTCAGTACTTC. The chain is built from TRBV28 and TRBJ2-4, with D perhaps matching TRBD1 (6 bases). Trimming shortened V by 2 bases and J by 0 bases, and 11 bases separated the two germline ends. CDR3 length: 16 residues. In germline, CDR1 is MDHEN, CDR2 SYDVKM.